This TCR beta chain was identified during a study of CD8+ T cells in alopecia areata. Study-level information: Treated patients were given oral tofacitinib, which was dosed at 5 to 10 mg twice daily. Whole-study findings and limits: Sharing of TCR sequences between patients (possibly for HLA-related reasons) was less clear than in mice. Normal skin's resident alphabeta T cells are also sequenced in scalp samples.

Extracted RNA was reverse transcribed into cDNA, the sequencing template. Using immunoSEQ multiplex PCR, the repertoire was profiled, and TCRdb retains in-frame clones only, with some absent. The top ten clones hold 1% to 1.5% of a sample with 90,000 to 100,000 clones, 35% to 45% of them seen once. Regarding this clone: The target antigen is unknown.

The authors sorted CD4+ and CD8+ T cells from PBMCs. Trimming pared 4 bases from V and 0 bases from J, leaving 7 bases between. The CDR3 covers 13 residues. Germline assignment: CDR1 SQVTM and CDR2 ANQGSEA. The sequencing sample was made of CD4+ T cells sorted from blood. The receptor's source is a human donor with alopecia areata. The chain uses TRBV29-1 and TRBJ1-5; no reliable D call. CDR3 nucleotides: TGCAGCGTTGGACTCTATAGCAATCAGCCCCAGCATTTT. Translating it yields CSVGLYSNQPQHF.